The 28 T cell receptor beta chains below all came from one sample that was sequenced in a study of T cell changes during pregnancy in multiple sclerosis. Generated by immunoSEQ multiplex PCR, the TCRdb table keeps only in-frame clones and is missing some. The data contain about 100,000 clones, 92% of them singletons. Sequencing was performed on peripheral blood, taken after pregnancy. These receptors came from a female donor with multiple sclerosis, enrolled in a pregnancy study.

The chain links TRBV5-1 to TRBJ2-1; the match to TRBD2 covers 7 bases. Germline trimming cut 4 bases from V and 9 bases from J; bases unmatched to any gene: 4. Germline V CDR1 and CDR2: SGHRS, YFSETQ. The CDR3 is 12 residues long. CDR3 sequence (DNA): TGCGCCAGCAGCCGGGACTACGGTGAGCAGTTCTTC. It yields the protein CASSRDYGEQFF. Filled out from reference TRBV5-1 and TRBJ2-1, the complete variable domain reads KAGVTQTPRYLIKTRGQQVTLSCSPISGHRSVSWYQQTPGQGLQFLFEYFSETQRNKGNFPGRFSGRQFSNSRSEMNVSTLELGDSALYLCASSRDYGEQFFGPGTRLTVL.

The chain couples TRBV27 to TRBJ2-7; D is undetermined. Germline V gene data show CDR1 as MNHEY and CDR2 as SMNVEV (reference sequence). The CDR3 has 14 amino acids. V lost 5 bases, J lost 1 base, and 12 bases lay in between. The CDR3 reads CASSLRSRSYEQYF. The DNA for the CDR3 is TGTGCCAGCAGTCTCAGGTCGAGATCCTACGAGCAGTACTTC.

The chain links TRBV5-4 to TRBJ2-5, with D possibly matching TRBD2 (5 bases). CDR3 length: 13 amino acids. Germline CDR1 reads SGHNT; CDR2 reads YYREEE (reference sequence). V dropped 4 bases and J dropped 2 bases, with 9 bases sitting between them. CDR3 amino acids: CASSPKRQETQYF. CDR3 nucleotide sequence: TGTGCCAGCAGCCCCAAGCGGCAAGAGACCCAGTACTTC.

The chain links TRBV10-3 to TRBJ2-5; 11 nucleotides match TRBD2. The germline gives CDR1 ENHRY, CDR2 SYGVKD. V gave up 3 bases and J gave up 4 bases; unmatched junction bases: 10. This CDR3 contains 17 residues. The CDR3 bases are TGTGCCATCAGTGAAGGACTAGCGGGCTACCTCCGAGAGACCCAGTACTTC. Translating gives CAISEGLAGYLRETQYF.

The chain combines TRBV11-2 with TRBJ1-1; the D is unclear. Germline V gene data show CDR1 as SGHAT and CDR2 as FQNNGV. V was shortened by 1 base and J by 4 bases, with 7 bases between the two germline ends. The length of the CDR3 is 13 residues. CDR3 sequence reads: CASSLGRVTEAFF. CDR3 coding DNA: TGTGCCAGCAGCTTAGGGAGGGTCACTGAAGCTTTCTTT.

This clone was counted a single time. V is TRBV4-1 and J is TRBJ2-5, with D perhaps matching TRBD2 (5 bases). The CDR3 is 13 residues long. V was shortened by 2 bases and J by 2 bases, with 6 bases between the two germline ends. Germline V gene sequence: CDR1 MGHRA, CDR2 YSYEKL. CDR3: CASSQRGQETQYF. The DNA of the CDR3 is TGCGCCAGCAGCCAACGGGGACAAGAGACCCAGTACTTC.

The CDR3 loop is CASSERNDRVTGNTIYF. In DNA, the CDR3 is TGTGCCAGCAGTGAGAGAAATGACAGGGTAACAGGAAACACCATATATTTT. The genes are TRBV2 and TRBJ1-3; 7 bases match TRBD1. The V gene's germline CDR1 is SNHLY and CDR2 FYNNEI. CDR3 length: 17 amino acids. With V trimmed by 3 bases and J by 4 bases, 12 bases remained unmatched.

V gene TRBV19 combines with J gene TRBJ2-3; 7 bases are shared with TRBD1. The trim removed 6 bases at V and 0 bases at J, leaving 6 bases unmatched. This CDR3 contains 15 residues. Germline CDR1 LNHDA, CDR2 SQIVND (reference sequence). This CDR3 reads CASSLGTVSTDTQYF. CDR3 nucleotide sequence: TGTGCCAGTAGCTTGGGGACAGTTAGCACAGATACGCAGTATTTT.

This chain links TRBV25-1 with TRBJ2-3; 8 bases fit TRBD2. CDR1 MGHDK and CDR2 SYGVNS come from the germline V gene. There are 13 residues in the CDR3. V lost 6 bases and J lost 11; bases outside the gene matches: 10. Here the CDR3 DNA reads TGTGCCAGCAGCCCCTTCGGGGGGGAGGGGCAGTATTTT. This sequence encodes CASSPFGGEGQYF.

This clone was seen a few times. The chain has TRBV10-3 and TRBJ1-6; unclear D gene. V was trimmed by 9 bases and J by 10 bases, leaving 7 bases between them. This CDR3 has 10 amino acids. In germline, CDR1 is ENHRY, CDR2 SYGVKD. The chain's CDR3 is CAMFESPLHF. In DNA form, the CDR3 reads TGTGCCATGTTCGAGTCACCCCTCCACTTT.

The chain is built from TRBV28 and TRBJ1-2; TRBD1 matches at 8 bases. V gave up 7 bases and J gave up 8 bases; unmatched junction bases: 6. The CDR3 contains 12 residues. CDR1 is MDHEN and CDR2 is SYDVKM in the germline V gene. CDR3 in amino acids: CASTGGLIGYTF. CDR3 DNA: TGTGCCAGCACAGGGGGCCTTATAGGCTACACCTTC.

This sequence joins TRBV5-1 and TRBJ1-4; D is ambiguous. Trimming shortened V by 3 bases and J by 5 bases, and 20 bases separated the two germline ends. This CDR3 spans 17 amino acids. From germline, CDR1 is SGHRS and CDR2 YFSETQ. The CDR3 nucleotides read TGCGCCAGCAGCTCGGCCGCTGGCCAGGTCTCAAATGAAAAACTGTTTTTT. Translating gives CASSSAAGQVSNEKLFF.

This rearrangement joins TRBV27 to TRBJ2-3; D ambiguous. The CDR3 is 14 residues long. Trimming took off 6 bases at V and 1 base at J, with 11 bases between the two ends. Germline assignment: CDR1 MNHEY and CDR2 SMNVEV (reference sequence). The chain's CDR3 is CASSQPGRTDTQYF. CDR3 coding DNA: TGTGCCAGCAGCCAACCGGGTCGCACAGATACGCAGTATTTT.

To note about this clone: Mismatch with germline at one junction end may stem from a read error. This sequence joins TRBV5-1 and TRBJ2-7; 12 bases align to TRBD2. This CDR3 comprises 15 residues. CDR1 and CDR2 from the germline V gene are SGHRS and YFSETQ. The chain's CDR3 is CASRLEAGLAGEQYF. Here the CDR3 DNA reads TGCGCCAGCAGATTGGAAGCTGGACTAGCGGGGGAGCAGTACTTC.

The rearrangement uses TRBV10-3 and TRBJ1-2, with a tentative D call TRBD1 (5 bases). The germline gives CDR1 ENHRY, CDR2 SYGVKD. V lost 4 bases, J lost 0 bases, and 12 bases lay in between. CDR3 length: 15 residues. The CDR3 spells CAISGETGPNYGYTF. The CDR3 DNA sequence: TGTGCCATCAGTGGAGAAACAGGACCTAACTATGGCTACACCTTC.

This chain uses TRBV6-5 with TRBJ2-5; D possibly corresponds to TRBD2 (6 bases). The CDR3 is made up of 15 amino acids. With 0 bases removed from V and 2 bases from J, the gap between germline ends came to 10 bases. Germline-derived CDR1 and CDR2 are MNHEY and SVGAGI. In nucleotides, the CDR3 is TGTGCCAGCAGTTACTCGCATAGCGGACAAGAGACCCAGTACTTC. Its translation: CASSYSHSGQETQYF.

In DNA, the CDR3 is TGTGCCAGCAGTGAAGTAGGCGGGAATAATTCACCCCTCCACTTT. Protein sequence: CASSEVGGNNSPLHF. This sequence joins TRBV2 and TRBJ1-6, with D uncertain. V was shortened by 1 base and J by 5 bases, with 9 bases between the two germline ends. CDR1 is SNHLY, CDR2 FYNNEI, per germline. The CDR3 runs to 15 residues.

The rearrangement uses TRBV18 and TRBJ1-1; possibly TRBD1 for D (6 bases). The CDR3 contains 14 residues. Germline CDR1 is KGHSH and CDR2 is LQKENI. Deletions cut 6 bases from V and 4 bases from J, with 15 bases between. CDR3 in DNA: TGTGCCAGCTCCCCTCAGGGGCGCGGCACTGAAGCTTTCTTT. Amino acid sequence: CASSPQGRGTEAFF.

This clone was seen more than once but under ten times. The chain links TRBV7-2 to TRBJ2-5; D is unresolved. Trimming took 0 bases from V and 1 from J, leaving 3 bases between them. The CDR3 runs to 13 residues. From germline, CDR1 is SGHTA and CDR2 FQGNSA. CDR3 nucleotides: TGTGCCAGCAGCTTAGCCCGCCAAGAGACCCAGTACTTC. As protein: CASSLARQETQYF.

This chain joins TRBV14 and TRBJ2-7; 10 nucleotides line up with TRBD1. The germline CDR1 and CDR2 sequences are SGHDN and FVKESK. V lost 4 bases to trimming and J lost 5 bases; unmatched junction nucleotides: 2. CDR3 length: 13 residues. The CDR3 here is CASSRDRGHEQYF. CDR3 nucleotides: TGTGCCAGCAGCCGGGACAGGGGACACGAGCAGTACTTC.

The V gene is TRBV18, the J gene TRBJ2-4, with 7 bases that match TRBD2. The CDR3 has 13 residues. Germline V gives CDR1 KGHSH, CDR2 LQKENI. J lost 5 bases, V lost 3 bases, and 1 base had no gene match. CDR3 nucleotide sequence: TGTGCCAGCTCACCGGGACTACAAAACATTCAGTACTTC. Its protein is CASSPGLQNIQYF. Drawing the rest from reference TRBV18 and TRBJ2-4, the complete variable domain is NAGVMQNPRHLVRRRGQEARLRCSPMKGHSHVYWYRQLPEEGLKFMVYLQKENIIDESGMPKERFSAEFPKEGPSILRIQQVVRGDSAAYFCASSPGLQNIQYFGAGTRLSVL.

This sequence joins TRBV19 and TRBJ2-1; D may be TRBD2 (7 bases). CDR3 length: 18 amino acids. Germline CDR1 LNHDA, CDR2 SQIVND (reference sequence). The germline V and J ends were trimmed by 2 bases and 0 bases, with 17 bases remaining between them. Here the CDR3 reads CASSIREGGGSSYNEQFF. The CDR3 DNA reads as TGTGCCAGTAGTATACGAGAGGGGGGCGGGAGCTCCTACAATGAGCAGTTCTTC.

V usage is TRBV27 and J usage is TRBJ2-7; 13 bases align to TRBD2. Germline V gene data show CDR1 as MNHEY and CDR2 as SMNVEV (reference sequence). This CDR3 comprises 18 residues. Unmatched junction bases numbered 17, after V lost 5 bases and J lost 7 bases. The CDR3 region is CASSPTTTGLAGVGEQYF. In DNA, the CDR3 is TGTGCCAGCAGTCCTACCACGACAGGACTAGCGGGGGTGGGGGAGCAGTACTTC.

This clone has only one observation. The chain links TRBV28 to TRBJ1-4; D is unresolved. The V end was cut by 7 bases, the J end by 5 bases, with 17 bases between. Per germline, CDR1 MDHEN and CDR2 SYDVKM. The CDR3 is made up of 15 amino acids. CDR3 bases: TGTGCCAGCACCCCCAGTCGAGGGAGCAATGAAAAACTGTTTTTT. As protein: CASTPSRGSNEKLFF.

The rearrangement joins TRBV21-1 to TRBJ2-7; TRBD1, as called in the table, went unchecked against the DNA. TRBV21-1 is recorded as a pseudogene. The CDR3 length is 13 residues. Written as DNA, the CDR3 is TGTGCCAGCAGCAAGGCTAGGGGTAGAGAGCAGTACTTC. The encoded protein is CASSKARGREQYF.

This clone was counted once. V usage is TRBV18 and J usage is TRBJ2-2, with 12 bases matching TRBD2. This CDR3 spans 15 amino acids. Germline V gene data show CDR1 as KGHSH and CDR2 as LQKENI. Trimming cost V 6 bases and J 4 bases; bases outside gene matches: 3. This CDR3 reads CASSLLAGGTGELFF. The CDR3 DNA is TGTGCCAGCTCCCTACTAGCGGGAGGCACCGGGGAGCTGTTTTTT.

This chain connects TRBV11-3 to TRBJ1-1; 7 bases map to TRBD1. This CDR3 region has 16 residues. Germline values: CDR1 SGHNT, CDR2 YENEEA. V was pared by 1 base and J by 1 base, with 6 bases of the junction left unmatched. The CDR3 nucleotides read TGTGCCAGCAGCTTAGGGAGGGGGCCGGCGAACACTGAAGCTTTCTTT. This encodes CASSLGRGPANTEAFF.

V usage is TRBV6-5 and J usage is TRBJ2-7; 7 bases are a match to TRBD1. The ends lost 6 bases at V and 0 bases at J; junction bases unmatched: 5. From germline, CDR1 is MNHEY and CDR2 SVGAGI. The CDR3 is made up of 14 amino acids. The CDR3 protein is CASRTGTASYEQYF. The CDR3 DNA is TGTGCCAGCAGAACGGGGACAGCCTCCTACGAGCAGTACTTC.